The rows below give T cell receptor beta chains drawn from one sample of a study of blood T cell repertoires in COVID-19. TCRdb's table, derived via immunoSEQ multiplex PCR, lists solely in-frame clones and lacks some. The table includes about 260,000 clones, over 75% detected once. Sequencing was carried out using peripheral blood. Receptors originate from a woman aged 45-60 years with acute or convalescent COVID-19. Both conserved end residues are part of each CDR3. The D gene is left open where the match is weak. Size tells how often a clone was seen (once, few, many) or the class of an expanded clone, and some rows leave it out.

>TRBJ1-1|TRBD1|.|TRBV3-1/TRBV3-2
CASSPRDRGLRTEAFF
TGTGCCAGCAGCCCCCGGGACAGGGGGCTGAGAACTGAAGCTTTCTTT
>TRBJ2-7|TRBD1|.|TRBV3-1/TRBV3-2
CASSHRWGQGTYEQYF
TGTGCCAGCAGCCATAGATGGGGACAGGGCACCTACGAGCAGTACTTC
>TRBJ1-5|.|.|TRBV7-2
CASSLDRVGQPQHF
TGTGCCAGCAGCTTAGACAGGGTAGGTCAGCCCCAGCATTTT
>TRBJ2-3|TRBD1|.|TRBV27
CASSSPTGADTQYF
TGTGCCAGCAGTTCCCCGACAGGGGCCGATACGCAGTATTTT
>TRBJ1-4|.|few|TRBV19
CASSPQTVGNEKLFF
TGTGCCAGTAGTCCACAGACGGTCGGTAATGAAAAACTGTTTTTT
>TRBJ2-2|.|.|TRBV3-1/TRBV3-2
CASTQGSTGELFF
TGTGCCAGTACCCAGGGCTCCACCGGGGAGCTGTTTTTT
>TRBJ2-7|TRBD2|few|TRBV6-5
CASSYSPSGRYEQYF
TGTGCCAGCAGTTACTCCCCTAGCGGGAGGTACGAGCAGTACTTC
>TRBJ1-3|.|.|TRBV15
CATSRDRETRSPGNTIYF
TGTGCCACCAGCAGAGATAGGGAGACACGCTCACCGGGAAACACCATATATTTT
>TRBJ2-5|.|once|TRBV7-2
CASSLGTGGETQYF
TGTGCCAGCAGCTTAGGAACCGGGGGAGAGACCCAGTACTTC
>TRBJ2-3|.|.|TRBV30
CAWSPGLAIDTQYF
TGTGCCTGGAGCCCCGGATTAGCGATCGATACGCAGTATTTT
>TRBJ2-3|TRBD2|few|TRBV3-1/TRBV3-2
CASSPLAESTDTQYF
TGTGCCAGCAGCCCACTAGCGGAGAGCACAGATACGCAGTATTTT
>TRBJ2-7|TRBD1|.|TRBV9
CASSVRDRGYEQYF
TGTGCCAGCAGCGTCCGGGACAGGGGATACGAGCAGTACTTC
>TRBJ2-7|.|few|TRBV28
CASSPILVVSEEQYF
TGTGCCAGCAGCCCCATACTAGTAGTATCGGAAGAGCAGTACTTC
>TRBJ1-2|TRBD1|.|TRBV10-3
CAIRAEGTESYGYTF
TGTGCCATCAGGGCAGAGGGGACAGAGAGTTATGGCTACACCTTC
>TRBJ1-2|TRBD1|.|TRBV4-3
CASSHQVGTGGYGYTF
TGCGCCAGCAGCCACCAAGTCGGGACAGGGGGCTATGGCTACACCTTC
>TRBJ2-7|.|.|TRBV6-2/TRBV6-3
CASSVPARAYEQYF
TGTGCCAGCAGCGTCCCCGCCAGGGCCTACGAGCAGTACTTC
>TRBJ1-1|.|.|TRBV7-2
CASSLSLSAEAFF
TGTGCCAGCAGCTTATCCCTAAGCGCTGAAGCTTTCTTT
>TRBJ2-2|.|.|TRBV28
CASSLSLTGGGELFF
TGTGCCAGCAGTTTAAGCCTAACTGGTGGCGGGGAGCTGTTTTTT
>TRBJ1-1|TRBD1|.|TRBV7-9
CASSEVTGYEAFF
TGTGCCAGCAGCGAGGTGACAGGGTATGAAGCTTTCTTT
>TRBJ2-7|.|.|TRBV9
CASSVGLQYSEQYF
TGTGCCAGCAGCGTAGGGTTGCAGTATTCGGAGCAGTACTTC
>TRBJ2-3|TRBD2|.|TRBV28
CASKTSGRGGDTQYF
TGTGCCAGCAAAACTAGCGGGAGGGGTGGCGATACGCAGTATTTT
>TRBJ2-3|.|few|TRBV15
CATSRDRGDTQYF
TGTGCCACCAGCAGAGATCGGGGGGATACGCAGTATTTT
>TRBJ1-1|.|once|TRBV29-1
CSVEENPGGEAFF
TGCAGCGTTGAAGAAAATCCCGGGGGTGAAGCTTTCTTT
>TRBJ2-4|TRBD2|once|TRBV9
CASSETGGLGTNIQYF
TGTGCCAGCAGCGAAACGGGGGGGCTCGGGACGAACATTCAGTACTTC
>TRBJ2-4|.|few|TRBV7-9
CASSLEPGDTQYF
TGTGCCAGCAGCTTAGAACCCGGGGATACTCAGTACTTC
>TRBJ2-2|TRBD1|.|TRBV27
CASSTMDRAGTGELFF
TGTGCCAGCAGTACGATGGACAGGGCAGGCACCGGGGAGCTGTTTTTT
>TRBJ2-1|TRBD2|.|TRBV30
CAWSPGLAGNNEQFF
TGTGCCTGGAGCCCAGGACTAGCGGGAAACAATGAGCAGTTCTTC
>TRBJ2-7|TRBD2|.|TRBV6-5
CASRGGLAGSYEQYF
TGTGCCAGCAGGGGAGGACTAGCGGGATCGTACGAGCAGTACTTC
>TRBJ2-1|TRBD2|.|TRBV7-2
CASSLLTGTSGDEQFF
TGTGCCAGCAGCTTACTCACCGGGACTAGCGGCGATGAGCAGTTCTTC
>TRBJ2-7|TRBD1|few|TRBV27
CASSPLAGGVTGEQYF
TGTGCCAGCAGTCCCCTTGCAGGGGGCGTTACGGGCGAGCAGTACTTC
>TRBJ1-6|TRBD1|.|TRBV7-6
CASSADGQGGSPLHF
TGTGCCAGCAGCGCGGACGGACAGGGAGGGTCACCCCTCCACTTT
>TRBJ2-2|TRBD2|.|TRBV7-7
CASSSQGTSGNTGELFF
TGTGCTAGCAGCTCCCAGGGGACTAGCGGAAACACCGGGGAGCTGTTTTTT
>TRBJ2-3|TRBD2|.|TRBV6-5
CASRPLAGPWDTQYF
TGTGCCAGCAGACCACTAGCGGGACCGTGGGATACGCAGTATTTT